This T cell receptor (beta chain) came from a study of Ad26.COV2.S vaccination and SARS-CoV-2 variants. Study conclusions and caveats: Marked by substantial breadth, spike-specific CD8+ and CD4+ T cell responses were reportedly seen after vaccination. Among vaccine recipients, spike-specific TCR breadth exceeded that of placebo recipients.

Regarding treatment: 15 to 20 received Ad26.COV2.S at low or high dose, single or two shots; roughly 5 received placebo; per-sample allocation not given. After the first vaccine or placebo injection, samples were drawn on day 63. Germline loops: CDR1 SGHRS, CDR2 YFSETQ. The V end lost 0 bases, the J end lost 5 bases, and 6 bases lay between the germline ends. The CDR3 loop spans 13 amino acids. Sequencing used immunoSEQ multiplex PCR; TCRdb keeps in-frame clones, though not all of them. The table shows 350,000 to 400,000 clones, with approximately 91% occurring only once. On this clone itself: Its antigen is unidentified.

The chain couples TRBV5-1 to TRBJ1-5, with D hard to call. This specimen was peripheral blood, taken in a trial of Ad26.COV2.S vaccine versus placebo. The receptor was derived from a person aged 18-60 years who received the Ad26.COV2.S COVID-19 vaccine or a placebo. The CDR3 region is CASSLDVDQPQHF. DNA of the CDR3: TGCGCCAGCAGCTTGGACGTCGATCAGCCCCAGCATTTT.